These 17 T cell receptor beta chains share one sample of origin, sequenced in a study of blood T cell repertoires in COVID-19. The protocol was immunoSEQ multiplex PCR, while the TCRdb copy is restricted to in-frame clones and leaves out a portion. The sample lists 220,000 or so clones, roughly 80% occurring once. The source material was peripheral blood. These receptors were collected from a woman in her sixties with acute or convalescent COVID-19.

The chain employs TRBV30 and TRBJ2-7; the match to TRBD1 covers 7 bases. Per the germline V gene, CDR1 is GTSNPN and CDR2 is SVGIG (reference sequence). The CDR3 covers 14 residues. The trim removed 2 bases at V and 2 bases at J, leaving 6 bases unmatched. The CDR3, as DNA: TGTGCCTGGAGTTTTGGGCAGGGGGCCTACGAGCAGTACTTC. Translated: CAWSFGQGAYEQYF. The entire variable domain, with the rest obtained from reference TRBV30 and TRBJ2-7, is as follows: SQTIHQWPATLVQPVGSPLSLECTVEGTSNPNLYWYRQAAGRGLQLLFYSVGIGQISSEVPQNLSASRPQDRQFILSSKKLLLSDSGFYLCAWSFGQGAYEQYFGPGTRLTVT.

The chain is built from TRBV5-6 and TRBJ1-1, with 8 bases that match TRBD1. V dropped 2 bases and J dropped 8; count of bases not matched to a gene: 8. The CDR3 contains 14 residues. CDR1 and CDR2 from the germline V gene are SGHDT and YYEEEE. In nucleotides, the CDR3 is TGTGCCAGCAGCTTTTCCGTATGGACAGGGGAAGCTTTCTTT. Its translation is CASSFSVWTGEAFF.

The V and J genes are TRBV12-5 and TRBJ1-5; D unclear. V shed 1 base and J shed 5 bases, with 6 bases lying between them. Germline CDR1 and CDR2: LGHNT and FRNRAP. This CDR3 contains 13 residues. CDR3 amino acids: CASGLGSYQPQHF. The CDR3 DNA follows: TGTGCTAGTGGTTTGGGGAGTTATCAGCCCCAGCATTTT. The full variable domain, in which reference TRBV12-5 and TRBJ1-5 provide the parts outside the CDR3, is DARVTQTPRHKVTEMGQEVTMRCQPILGHNTVFWYRQTMMQGLELLAYFRNRAPLDDSGMPKDRFSAEMPDATLATLKIQPSEPRDSAVYFCASGLGSYQPQHFGDGTRLSIL.

V gene TRBV9 combines with J gene TRBJ2-3; D might be TRBD1 (6 bases). The CDR3 sequence is 16 residues long. Germline V CDR1 and CDR2: SGDLS, YYNGEE. With 0 bases removed from V and 1 base from J, the gap between germline ends came to 12 bases. The CDR3 sequence is CASSVARGTGTDTQYF. The DNA for the CDR3 is TGTGCCAGCAGCGTAGCTAGGGGGACCGGCACAGATACGCAGTATTTT.

The chain is built from TRBV4-1 and TRBJ1-3; no clear D. Germline CDR1 is MGHRA and CDR2 is YSYEKL. Trimming took off 5 bases at V and 2 bases at J, with 10 bases between the two ends. CDR3 size: 14 residues. CDR3 DNA sequence: TGCGCCAGCAGCGCCGGGGTGGCTGGAAACACCATATATTTT. Its translation is CASSAGVAGNTIYF.

The chain couples TRBV5-4 to TRBJ1-4; D might be TRBD1 (6 bases). The V gene lost 3 bases and the J gene lost 5 bases, with 11 bases spanning the gap. Per germline, CDR1 SGHNT and CDR2 YYREEE (reference sequence). The CDR3 length is 14 residues. CDR3 loop: CASSSGQQNEKLFF. The CDR3 DNA follows: TGTGCCAGCAGCTCCGGACAGCAAAATGAAAAACTGTTTTTT.

The chain recombines TRBV29-1 with TRBJ2-7; D might be TRBD1 (6 bases). This CDR3 is built from 12 residues. From germline, CDR1 is SQVTM and CDR2 ANQGSEA. Trimming left V 4 bases short and J 1 base short, with 8 bases between. In nucleotides, the CDR3 is TGCAGCGTTGGGGACAAATCCTACGAGCAGTACTTC. Its translation is CSVGDKSYEQYF.

V gene TRBV5-5 combines with J gene TRBJ1-2; 7 bases align to TRBD1. From germline, CDR1 is SGHKS and CDR2 YYEKEE (reference sequence). The junction had 3 bases not matched to a gene; V was cut back by 0 bases and J by 4 bases. This CDR3 has 14 amino acids. CDR3 protein: CASSLDRGSYGYTF. Here the CDR3 DNA reads TGTGCCAGCAGCTTGGACAGGGGCAGCTATGGCTACACCTTC.

The chain employs TRBV5-1 and TRBJ1-1; no firm D call. This CDR3 contains 15 residues. In germline, CDR1 is SGHRS, CDR2 YFSETQ. Trimming cost V 0 bases and J 0 bases, with 9 bases left between them. DNA for the CDR3: TGCGCCAGCAGCTTGGGTTCCGTAATGAACACTGAAGCTTTCTTT. Translation gives CASSLGSVMNTEAFF.

This clone was observed a handful of times. The gene calls are TRBV7-8 and TRBJ1-2, with TRBD1 matching 7 bases. V trimming: 0 bases; J trimming: 8 bases; junction bases outside the gene matches: 6. In germline, CDR1 is SGHVS, CDR2 FQNEAQ. This CDR3 has 14 amino acids. The CDR3 spells CASSLAGTVHGYTF. The CDR3 nucleotides are TGTGCCAGCAGCTTAGCGGGGACAGTCCACGGCTACACCTTC.

The chain uses TRBV5-1 and TRBJ2-2; 9 nucleotides match TRBD1. The CDR3 covers 14 residues. The germline V gene has CDR1 SGHRS and CDR2 YFSETQ. V trimming: 4 bases; J trimming: 6 bases; junction bases outside the gene matches: 4. The CDR3 region has the DNA TGCGCCAGCAGCCGGGACAGGGTAGCCGGGGAGCTGTTTTTT. Translation gives CASSRDRVAGELFF. The whole variable domain, filled in from reference TRBV5-1 and TRBJ2-2, reads KAGVTQTPRYLIKTRGQQVTLSCSPISGHRSVSWYQQTPGQGLQFLFEYFSETQRNKGNFPGRFSGRQFSNSRSEMNVSTLELGDSALYLCASSRDRVAGELFFGEGSRLTVL.

The chain uses TRBV18 and TRBJ1-4, with 7 bases that match TRBD1. V shed 6 bases, J shed 0 bases, and the junction held 7 bases outside the gene matches. The CDR3 has 16 residues. The germline V gene encodes CDR1 KGHSH and CDR2 LQKENI. This CDR3 is CASSPGQLATNEKLFF. The CDR3 bases are TGTGCCAGCTCGCCGGGACAGCTAGCAACTAATGAAAAACTGTTTTTT.

V usage is TRBV5-1 and J usage is TRBJ2-6; 12 bases agree with TRBD1. Trimming took 0 bases from V and 3 from J; bases not matched to a gene: 4. The CDR3 runs to 18 residues. The V gene's germline CDR1 is SGHRS and CDR2 YFSETQ. For the CDR3, the DNA is TGCGCCAGCAGCTTGGGGGGACAGGGGGCCGTTGGGGCCAACGTCCTGACTTTC. Amino acids: CASSLGGQGAVGANVLTF.

V usage is TRBV30 and J usage is TRBJ1-2, with 8 bases matching TRBD1. The CDR3 is 15 amino acids. The V segment lost 2 bases and the J segment 2 bases; nucleotides outside the gene matches: 7. Germline lookup yields CDR1 GTSNPN and CDR2 SVGIG (reference sequence). The CDR3 protein is CAWSRGQGGNYGYTF. CDR3 coding DNA: TGTGCCTGGAGTCGAGGACAGGGTGGAAACTATGGCTACACCTTC.

The J gene is TRBJ1-2, the V gene TRBV6-6; the match to TRBD1 covers 7 bases. Unmatched junction bases numbered 2, after V lost 6 bases and J lost 4 bases. The CDR3 extends over 12 amino acids. CDR1 is MNHNY, CDR2 SVGAGI, per germline (reference sequence). As DNA, the CDR3 is TGTGCCAGCAGCCGGGACAGCTATGGCTACACCTTC. Amino acids: CASSRDSYGYTF.

The chain employs TRBV19 and TRBJ1-1; maybe TRBD1 (6 bases). This CDR3 comprises 15 residues. Germline V gene sequence: CDR1 LNHDA, CDR2 SQIVND (reference sequence). V shed 9 bases and J shed 4 bases, with 21 bases lying between them. CDR3 protein: CASRAQGQGRTEAFF. The DNA of the CDR3 is TGTGCCAGCAGGGCCCAGGGACAAGGTCGCACTGAAGCTTTCTTT.

The chain recombines TRBV2 with TRBJ1-3; D unresolved. The CDR3 totals 12 residues. V lost 10 bases and J 0 bases, leaving 7 bases between the germline ends. CDR1 is SNHLY, CDR2 FYNNEI, per germline. CDR3 DNA: TGTGCCACAACGAGCTCTGGAAACACCATATATTTT. It encodes CATTSSGNTIYF. The full variable domain, completed using reference TRBV2 and TRBJ1-3, is EPEVTQTPSHQVTQMGQEVILRCVPISNHLYFYWYRQILGQKVEFLVSFYNNEISEKSEIFDDQFSVERPDGSNFTLKIRSTKLEDSAMYFCATTSSGNTIYFGEGSWLTVV.